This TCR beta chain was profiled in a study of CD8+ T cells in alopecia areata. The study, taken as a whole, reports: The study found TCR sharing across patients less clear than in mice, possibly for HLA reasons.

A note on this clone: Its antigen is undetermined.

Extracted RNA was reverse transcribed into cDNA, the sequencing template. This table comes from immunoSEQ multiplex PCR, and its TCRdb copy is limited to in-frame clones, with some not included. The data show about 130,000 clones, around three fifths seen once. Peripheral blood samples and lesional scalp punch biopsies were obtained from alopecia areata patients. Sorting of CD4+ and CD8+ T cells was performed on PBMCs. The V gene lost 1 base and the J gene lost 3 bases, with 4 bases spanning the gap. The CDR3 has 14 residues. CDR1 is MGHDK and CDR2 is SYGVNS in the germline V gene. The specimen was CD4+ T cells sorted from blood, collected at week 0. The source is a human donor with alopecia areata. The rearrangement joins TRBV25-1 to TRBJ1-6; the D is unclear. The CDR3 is CASSESGYNSPLHF. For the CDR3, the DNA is TGTGCCAGCAGTGAATCGGGCTATAATTCACCCCTCCACTTT.